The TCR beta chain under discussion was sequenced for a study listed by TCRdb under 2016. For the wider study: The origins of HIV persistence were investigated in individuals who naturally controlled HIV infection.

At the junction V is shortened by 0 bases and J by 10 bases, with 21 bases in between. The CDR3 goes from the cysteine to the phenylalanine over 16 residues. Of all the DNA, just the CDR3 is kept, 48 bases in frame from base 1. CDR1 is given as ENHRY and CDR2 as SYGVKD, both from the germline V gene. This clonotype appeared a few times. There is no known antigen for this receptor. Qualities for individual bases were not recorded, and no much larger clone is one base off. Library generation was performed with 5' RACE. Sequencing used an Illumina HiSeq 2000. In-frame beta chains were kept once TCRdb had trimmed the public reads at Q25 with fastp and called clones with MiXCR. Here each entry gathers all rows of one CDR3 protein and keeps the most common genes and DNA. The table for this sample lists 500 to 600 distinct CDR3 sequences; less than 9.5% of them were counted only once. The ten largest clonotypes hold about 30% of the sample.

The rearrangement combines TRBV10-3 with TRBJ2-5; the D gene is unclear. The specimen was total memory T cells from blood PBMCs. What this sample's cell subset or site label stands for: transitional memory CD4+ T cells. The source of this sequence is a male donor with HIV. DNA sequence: TGTGCCATCAGTGAGTCTTTCGATAGGACCCCAAAATACCAGTACTTC. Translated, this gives CAISESFDRTPKYQYF.